This entry describes one T cell receptor beta chain. Its antigen is unidentified. The data originate from a study of shared clonotypes between healthy human individuals. Points from the study as a whole: Shared clonotypes: about 4.6% naive CD4, about 3.3% naive CD8, less than 2.5% memory CD4, roughly 0.4% memory CD8. Represented diversity, genetic and exposure-history alike, was limited by few donors.

At deep level, the assay was performed. TCRdb's table, derived via immunoSEQ multiplex PCR, lists solely in-frame clones and lacks some. The repertoire holds 2 million to 3 million clones, 90% to 95% seen once, with 0.36% in the top ten. From germline, CDR1 is MNHEY and CDR2 SMNVEV (reference sequence). With 6 bases clipped from V and 4 bases from J, the junction kept 15 bases outside the gene matches. This CDR3 contains 18 residues. Researchers partitioned CD4+ cells into CD45RA+ naive and CD45RA-negative memory subsets. The sequenced sample was naive CD4+ T cells from PBMCs. As for subset: CD45RA+ positively selected. This TCR came from a man younger than 30 in good health. Some clones in this sample may be carry-over from other donors' samples. This chain links TRBV27 with TRBJ2-2; the match to TRBD2 covers 9 bases. CDR3 DNA sequence: TGTGCCAGCAGCTCGCGGGTAATTGCGGGAGGGCCCACCGGGGAGCTGTTTTTT. Its translation: CASSSRVIAGGPTGELFF.